Below are 24 T cell receptor beta chains sequenced from a single sample in a study of tumor and adjacent non-tumor tissue in lung cancer. Three rounds of nested PCR, following a modified ARM-PCR protocol, produced the TCRbeta library. TCRdb passed the multiplex PCR reads through MiXCR, listing each CDR3 protein once. Among about 200,000 distinct CDR3 sequences listed, less than 80% were seen once. This sample's RNA came from whole unsorted tissue. Sample: lung tumor tissue. The receptors derive from a man aged 55 to 70 with non-small cell lung cancer.

As regards this clonotype: The junction and the germline gene differ at one end; a read error may be behind it. The chain is built from TRBV6-2 or TRBV6-3 and TRBJ1-1; 7 bases are shared with TRBD1. Germline V CDR1 and CDR2: MNHEY, SVGEGT. The CDR3 spans 14 residues. Here the CDR3 reads CVSMPQGTHTEAFF. The CDR3, as DNA: TGTGTCAGCATGCCACAGGGGACGCACACTGAAGCTTTCTTT.

This chain connects TRBV5-1 to TRBJ1-1; no clear D. V was cut by 4 bases and J by 4 bases, with 14 bases left in between. Germline values: CDR1 SGHRS, CDR2 YFSETQ. This CDR3 region has 14 residues. CDR3 nucleotide sequence: TGCGCCAGCAGCGTACAGAGCTCGGGCACTGAAGCTTTCTTT. Its protein is CASSVQSSGTEAFF.

A few counts support this clonotype. Given a much more abundant clone one base away, this may be a read error. The chain couples TRBV11-3 to TRBJ2-1; TRBD2 agrees at 14 bases. With V trimmed by 4 bases and J by 8 bases, 4 bases remained unmatched. Germline lookup yields CDR1 SGHNT and CDR2 YENEEA. The CDR3 covers 15 residues. This CDR3 reads CASSSTSGGAYEQFF. The CDR3 nucleotides read TGTGCCAGCAGCTCGACTAGCGGGGGGGCCTATGAGCAGTTCTTC.

To note about this clonotype: At one end, the junction sequence differs from germline, possibly due to a read error. V and J are TRBV4-1 and TRBJ2-7; 8 nucleotides agree with TRBD1. This CDR3 is built from 15 residues. From germline, CDR1 is MGHRA and CDR2 YSYEKL. CDR3 region: CASSHDRGTSYEQCF. The CDR3, as DNA: TGCGCCAGCAGCCACGACAGGGGCACTTCCTACGAGCAGTGCTTC.

Comments on this clonotype: An end of the junction differs from the germline gene, which may be a read error. CDR3 protein: CASGSHNEQFF. In DNA, the CDR3 is TGTGCCAGTGGGTCCCACAACGAGCAGTTCTTC. V and J are TRBV25-1 and TRBJ2-1; D not certain. This CDR3 is built from 11 residues. The V gene's germline CDR1 is MGHDK and CDR2 SYGVNS.

As concerns this clonotype: The junction shows a germline mismatch at one end, possibly a read error. The genes are TRBV20-1 and TRBJ2-1; D is ambiguous. CDR1 is DFQATT, CDR2 SNEGSKA, per germline (reference sequence). The CDR3 is made up of 15 amino acids. The CDR3 DNA reads as TGCAGTGCTAGAGATCGGCAAAACCCCCATTATGAGCACTTCTTC. Translation gives CSARDRQNPHYEHFF.

The chain uses TRBV29-1 and TRBJ2-1, with TRBD2 as a possible D gene (6 bases). Trimming removed 2 bases from V and 4 bases from J, with 15 bases in between. The CDR3 is 15 amino acids. CDR1 is SQVTM and CDR2 is ANQGSEA in the germline V gene. CDR3 sequence (DNA): TGCAGCGTTGAACCCCAGATGGGGACTTACAATGAGCAGTTCTTC. Encoded protein: CSVEPQMGTYNEQFF.

The genes are TRBV20-1 and TRBJ1-1; tentatively, D is TRBD1 (6 bases). The V gene lost 3 bases and the J gene lost 0 bases, with 11 bases spanning the gap. CDR3 length equals 14 residues. Germline CDR1 and CDR2: DFQATT and SNEGSKA (reference sequence). CDR3 DNA: TGCAGTGCTAGTCGGGGGGGCATGAACACTGAAGCTTTCTTT. Its translation is CSASRGGMNTEAFF.

The chain combines TRBV11-2 with TRBJ2-1, with unresolved D. The CDR3 loop spans 14 amino acids. The germline V gene has CDR1 SGHAT and CDR2 FQNNGV. Between the trimmed V and J ends, which lost 2 bases and 3 bases, there was a span of 8 bases. In nucleotides, the CDR3 is TGTGCCAGCAGCTTAAACATATACTACAATGAGCAGTTCTTC. This translates into CASSLNIYYNEQFF.

Concerning this clonotype: One base away lies a much larger clone, so this may be a sequencing read error. This sequence joins TRBV29-1 and TRBJ2-1; TRBD1 might be the D (5 bases). The CDR3 spans 13 residues. V shed 7 bases and J shed 4 bases, with 14 bases lying between them. The V gene's germline CDR1 is SQVTM and CDR2 ANQGSEA. The CDR3 DNA follows: TGCAGCGCTGGTTTTGGACAATACAATGAGCAGTTCTTC. It specifies CSAGFGQYNEQFF.

With regard to this clonotype: The missing conserved phenylalanine or tryptophan at the end of this CDR3 makes a read error likely. The chain uses TRBV20-1 and TRBJ2-1; D unresolved. The CDR3 length is 11 residues. V lost 3 bases, J lost 9 bases, and 9 bases lay in between. Germline CDR1 DFQATT, CDR2 SNEGSKA (reference sequence). DNA of the CDR3: TGCAGTGCTAGTTGGGCATGTGAGCAGTTCATC. This codes for CSASWACEQFI.

This chain connects TRBV20-1 to TRBJ2-2; D might be TRBD1 or TRBD2, each matching 6 bases. Deletions cut 6 bases from V and 4 bases from J, with 18 bases between. The CDR3 covers 15 residues. The germline gives CDR1 DFQATT, CDR2 SNEGSKA (reference sequence). The CDR3 spells CSATEGGAGTGELFF. The CDR3 DNA sequence: TGCAGTGCGACCGAGGGGGGCGCCGGCACCGGGGAGCTGTTTTTT.

As concerns this clonotype: A read error may be the cause here, since a much bigger clone is one base away. The chain couples TRBV29-1 to TRBJ1-2, with unresolved D. The CDR3 loop spans 9 amino acids. Germline values: CDR1 SQVTM, CDR2 ANQGSEA. This chain's CDR3 is CSVESRFPF. CDR3 DNA sequence: TGCAGCGTTGAAAGTAGATTCCCTTTC.

This clonotype was detected only a few times. The chain recombines TRBV7-9 with TRBJ1-1, with D possibly being TRBD1 (5 bases). Germline-derived CDR1 and CDR2 are SEHNR and FQNEAQ (reference sequence). Trimming pared 3 bases from V and 1 base from J, leaving 9 bases between. The CDR3 has 14 amino acids. CDR3 sequence: CASSLGGQNTEAFF. The CDR3, as DNA: TGTGCCAGCAGCTTGGGGGGTCAGAACACTGAAGCTTTCTTT. Complete variable domain (other parts from reference TRBV7-9 and TRBJ1-1): DTGVSQNPRHKITKRGQNVTFRCDPISEHNRLYWYRQTLGQGPEFLTYFQNEAQLEKSRLLSDRFSAERPKGSFSTLEIQRTEQGDSAMYLCASSLGGQNTEAFFGQGTRLTVV.

This clonotype was seen once. No conserved phenylalanine or tryptophan ends this CDR3, so it is likely a read error. No DNA is shown, since the ends of the CDR3 on it are uncertain; the CDR3 is the one TCRdb lists. The chain carries TRBV11-3 and TRBJ2-1; TRBD2 was called by the table and not checked on the DNA. The CDR3 totals 17 residues, both ends included. Germline CDR1 and CDR2: SGHNT and YENEEA. The CDR3 sequence is CASSLERGLAGVYKPFL.

This clonotype was observed a handful of times. V and J are TRBV5-4 and TRBJ2-7; unclear D gene. The CDR3 is 14 residues long. Trimming shortened V by 0 bases and J by 2 bases, and 9 bases separated the two germline ends. The germline gives CDR1 SGHNT, CDR2 YYREEE (reference sequence). The CDR3 nucleotides are TGTGCCAGCAGCTTGGAACGGACCGCCTACGAGCAGTACTTC. Encoded protein: CASSLERTAYEQYF.

This clonotype has only one observation. At one end the junction does not follow the germline gene, possibly because of a read error. The chain employs TRBV11-2 and TRBJ2-1, with 12 bases matching TRBD2. The CDR3 has 16 residues. Germline V gene data show CDR1 as SGHAT and CDR2 as FQNNGV. The CDR3, as DNA: TGTGCCATCAGCCCACGGACTAGCGGGAACGAGGGTGAGCAGTTCTTC. It encodes CAISPRTSGNEGEQFF.

Remarks on this clonotype: Germline and junction disagree at one end, which may indicate a read error. The chain has TRBV4-3 and TRBJ2-5, with D unclear. The CDR3 consists of 15 residues. Per germline, CDR1 LGHNA and CDR2 YSLEER. The CDR3 bases are TGCGCCAGCTGCCAAGATTCAGAAGTGGAAGAGACCCAGTACTTC. Its protein product is CASCQDSEVEETQYF.

In regard to this clonotype: This may stem from a read error, because a much larger clone lies one nucleotide away. V usage is TRBV29-1 and J usage is TRBJ2-7, with no clear D. Trimming removed 7 bases from V and 3 bases from J, with 10 bases in between. Germline V gene data show CDR1 as SQVTM and CDR2 as ANQGSEA. CDR3 length equals 11 residues. CDR3 sequence reads: CSATSYYEQYF. The CDR3 DNA reads as TGCAGCGCCACCTCCTACTACGAGCAGTACTTC.

Notes on this clonotype: With a much larger clone just one base away, this may be a read error. The chain recombines TRBV29-1 with TRBJ1-2, with D possibly being TRBD1 (6 bases). The CDR3 runs to 13 residues. Germline V gene sequence: CDR1 SQVTM, CDR2 ANQGSEA. Trimming took 6 bases from V and 0 from J, leaving 11 bases between them. The CDR3 nucleotides are TGCAGCGTCCGGGACACACCTAACTATGGCTACACCTTC. Its translation is CSVRDTPNYGYTF.

In the case of this clonotype: A much larger clone sits a single nucleotide away, making a read error possible. In DNA form, the CDR3 reads TGTGCCAGCAGCTTGCAGACTAGCGCCACCGGGGAGCTGTTTTTT. It yields the protein CASSLQTSATGELFF. The rearrangement links TRBV5-4 to TRBJ2-2; 8 bases line up with TRBD2. Unmatched junction bases numbered 3, after V lost 1 base and J lost 4 bases. CDR3 length: 15 residues. From germline, CDR1 is SGHNT and CDR2 YYREEE (reference sequence).

The rearrangement joins TRBV10-1 to TRBJ2-3; D is tentatively TRBD1 or TRBD2 (5 bases each). The CDR3 extends over 15 amino acids. In germline, CDR1 is WNHNN, CDR2 SYGVQD (reference sequence). Trimming removed 4 bases from V and 8 bases from J, with 19 bases in between. The CDR3 is CASSAPGSTGLTQYF. The CDR3 region has the DNA TGCGCCAGCAGTGCCCCGGGGTCAACAGGACTTACGCAGTATTTT.

Notes on this clonotype: A read error may be the cause here, since a much bigger clone is one base away. The chain employs TRBV20-1 and TRBJ1-6, with D possibly TRBD1 on 6 matching bases. V lost 1 base and J 10 bases, leaving 14 bases between the germline ends. Germline CDR1 DFQATT, CDR2 SNEGSKA (reference sequence). This CDR3 has 14 residues. The CDR3 DNA follows: TGCAGTGCTAGAGTGGGGGCTCGGGAATCACCCCTCCACTTT. It translates to CSARVGARESPLHF.

Worth noting for this clonotype: One junction end does not reproduce the germline sequence, and a read error may be involved. The chain recombines TRBV20-1 with TRBJ1-2; maybe TRBD1 (5 bases). The germline V gene has CDR1 DFQATT and CDR2 SNEGSKA (reference sequence). The CDR3 spans 15 residues. CDR3 residues: CSARVRATVNYDYTF. CDR3 DNA: TGCAGTGCTAGAGTTCGGGCGACAGTGAACTATGACTACACATTC.